The clone carrying this T cell receptor (beta chain) turned up a few times. The target antigen is unknown. The immunoSEQ assay was version 4, run in survey mode. Method: immunoSEQ multiplex PCR; TCRdb's copy keeps in-frame clones and lacks some. The profile shows 46,000 or so clones, about 80% of them singletons. Per the germline V gene, CDR1 is MNHEY and CDR2 is SMNVEV (reference sequence). The germline V and J ends were trimmed by 5 bases and 5 bases, with 13 bases remaining between them. This CDR3 is 14 amino acids long. This sample stems from a study of persistence of HIV-infected CD4 T cells. The stimulus was lysate of CMV-infected fibroblasts, roughly 10 ug/mL. CD40L-negative CD69-negative CD45RO-high memory CD4+ T cells were sorted as populations depleted of antigen-responding cells. Study-level points and caveats: Compared with CD3/CD28-stimulated cells, CMV- and Gag-responding cells showed lower TCRbeta richness.

This sequence originates from an adult man with HIV who was CMV-seropositive. The starting material was CD4+ T cells sorted from PBMCs after roughly 17-hour stimulation, obtained from a patient who received antiretroviral therapy. V and J are TRBV27 and TRBJ1-5; D is undetermined. The CDR3: CASSPLGGYQPQHF. For the CDR3, the DNA is TGTGCCAGCAGTCCTTTAGGAGGTTATCAGCCCCAGCATTTT.